The rows below give T cell receptor beta chains drawn from one sample of a study of regulatory T cells in long-lasting Graves disease. TCRdb re-called the multiplex PCR reads with MiXCR, one entry per CDR3 protein. Among over 450,000 distinct CDR3 sequences listed, 20% to 25% were seen once. Sample: peripheral blood mononuclear cells (PBMCs), taken when the disease was refractory, from a patient treated with antithyroid drugs. The receptor set was obtained from a female donor with Graves disease. The CDR3 runs from the conserved cysteine through the conserved F or W. Each record gives: J gene, D gene, clone size, V gene, CDR3 length, CDR3 protein, CDR3 DNA. A D gene is named only where the DNA matches it firmly. Where a row states a size, it is once, few, many or the class of an expanded clone; other rows omit it.

j_gene: TRBJ1-4; d_gene: .; abundance: many; v_gene: TRBV20-1; len: 14; CDR3aa: CSARAGTAGEKLFF; CDR3nt: TGCAGTGCTAGAGCGGGAACCGCCGGAGAAAAACTGTTTTTT
j_gene: TRBJ1-5; d_gene: .; abundance: few; v_gene: TRBV6-2/TRBV6-3; len: 15; CDR3aa: CASSLRQEEAQPQHF; CDR3nt: TGTGCCAGCAGTTTGCGGCAGGAAGAGGCTCAGCCCCAGCATTTT
j_gene: TRBJ1-5; d_gene: .; abundance: .; v_gene: TRBV4-1; len: 15; CDR3aa: CASSQDFRSNQPQHF; CDR3nt: TGCGCCAGCAGCCAAGATTTCCGAAGCAATCAGCCCCAGCATTTT
j_gene: TRBJ2-7; d_gene: .; abundance: many; v_gene: TRBV12-3/TRBV12-4; len: 15; CDR3aa: CASSFRERNSYEQYF; CDR3nt: TGTGCCAGCAGTTTCCGGGAGAGAAACTCCTACGAGCAGTACTTC
j_gene: TRBJ2-7; d_gene: TRBD1; abundance: many; v_gene: TRBV12-3/TRBV12-4; len: 14; CDR3aa: CASSPTGSSYEQYF; CDR3nt: TGTGCCAGCAGTCCGACAGGGAGCTCCTACGAGCAGTACTTC
j_gene: TRBJ2-4; d_gene: .; abundance: many; v_gene: TRBV30; len: 13; CDR3aa: CAWSLKGGNIQYF; CDR3nt: TGTGCCTGGAGCCTTAAGGGGGGAAACATTCAGTACTTC
j_gene: TRBJ2-3; d_gene: .; abundance: few; v_gene: TRBV7-3; len: 14; CDR3aa: CASSRTAPTDTQYF; CDR3nt: TGTGCCAGCAGTCGGACAGCCCCTACAGATACGCAGTATTTT
j_gene: TRBJ2-5; d_gene: TRBD1; abundance: .; v_gene: TRBV20-1; len: 13; CDR3aa: CSGVRGGDQTQYF; CDR3nt: TGCAGTGGAGTGCGAGGGGGCGATCAGACCCAGTACTTC
j_gene: TRBJ1-1; d_gene: .; abundance: .; v_gene: TRBV4-3; len: 22; CDR3aa: CASSHLISSGKTENGGSSEAFF; CDR3nt: TGCGCCAGCAGCCATCTAATATCTTCGGGGAAGACGGAGAACGGGGGGAGCTCTGAAGCTTTCTTT
j_gene: TRBJ2-6; d_gene: TRBD1; abundance: .; v_gene: TRBV24-1; len: 19; CDR3aa: CAASGIKGQGSSGANVLTF; CDR3nt: TGTGCCGCCAGTGGAATAAAGGGACAGGGTAGCTCTGGGGCCAACGTCCTGACTTTC
j_gene: TRBJ2-2; d_gene: TRBD2; abundance: many; v_gene: TRBV12-3/TRBV12-4; len: 15; CDR3aa: CASIAGGRRTGELFF; CDR3nt: TGTGCCAGCATAGCGGGGGGGCGTCGGACCGGGGAGCTGTTTTTT
j_gene: TRBJ1-2; d_gene: .; abundance: few; v_gene: TRBV25-1; len: 13; CDR3aa: CASSDFRSGGYTF; CDR3nt: TGTGCCAGCAGTGATTTCCGGTCTGGTGGCTACACCTTC
j_gene: TRBJ1-4; d_gene: .; abundance: many; v_gene: TRBV12-3/TRBV12-4; len: 14; CDR3aa: CASSQGYYNEKLFF; CDR3nt: TGTGCCAGCAGTCAGGGGTACTATAATGAAAAACTGTTTTTT
j_gene: TRBJ1-4; d_gene: .; abundance: few; v_gene: TRBV14; len: 14; CDR3aa: CASSRGPLAVKLFF; CDR3nt: TGTGCCAGCAGCCGGGGACCCCTCGCTGTCAAACTGTTTTTT
j_gene: TRBJ1-1; d_gene: .; abundance: many; v_gene: TRBV2; len: 13; CDR3aa: CASSGHLDTEAFF; CDR3nt: TGTGCCAGCAGTGGACACCTAGACACTGAAGCTTTCTTT
j_gene: TRBJ2-7; d_gene: TRBD1; abundance: many; v_gene: TRBV11-2; len: 15; CDR3aa: CASSFRGQGTYEQYF; CDR3nt: TGTGCCAGCAGCTTCCGGGGACAGGGCACCTACGAGCAGTACTTC
j_gene: TRBJ1-1; d_gene: TRBD1; abundance: .; v_gene: TRBV7-2; len: 16; CDR3aa: CASSLRGQGGNTEAFF; CDR3nt: TGTGCCAGCAGCTTAAGGGGACAGGGGGGGAACACTGAAGCTTTCTTT
j_gene: TRBJ1-2; d_gene: .; abundance: many; v_gene: TRBV28; len: 13; CDR3aa: CASSWDGEDGYTF; CDR3nt: TGTGCCAGCAGTTGGGACGGAGAGGATGGCTACACCTTC
j_gene: TRBJ2-3; d_gene: .; abundance: many; v_gene: TRBV5-1; len: 14; CDR3aa: CASSPPDPTDTQYF; CDR3nt: TGCGCCAGCAGCCCGCCGGACCCCACAGATACGCAGTATTTT
j_gene: TRBJ1-1; d_gene: TRBD1; abundance: .; v_gene: TRBV7-6; len: 15; CDR3aa: CAGSRAGTANTEAFF; CDR3nt: TGTGCCGGCAGCCGAGCCGGGACAGCGAACACTGAAGCTTTCTTT
j_gene: TRBJ2-2; d_gene: TRBD2; abundance: few; v_gene: TRBV6-2/TRBV6-3; len: 13; CDR3aa: CASILAGTGELFF; CDR3nt: TGTGCCAGCATCTTAGCGGGGACCGGGGAGCTGTTTTTT
j_gene: TRBJ2-5; d_gene: .; abundance: .; v_gene: TRBV30; len: 15; CDR3aa: CAWRVLGGRQETQYF; CDR3nt: TGTGCCTGGAGGGTTCTAGGGGGTAGGCAAGAGACCCAGTACTTC
j_gene: TRBJ2-2; d_gene: TRBD2; abundance: few; v_gene: TRBV19; len: 14; CDR3aa: CASSVTSVTGELFF; CDR3nt: TGTGCCAGTAGTGTGACTAGCGTAACCGGGGAGCTGTTTTTT
j_gene: TRBJ1-5; d_gene: .; abundance: .; v_gene: TRBV20-1; len: 16; CDR3aa: CSAPQGGHWSNQPQHF; CDR3nt: TGCAGTGCTCCCCAAGGGGGGCATTGGAGCAATCAGCCCCAGCATTTT
j_gene: TRBJ2-7; d_gene: TRBD1; abundance: many; v_gene: TRBV28; len: 15; CDR3aa: CASSDMDRQLDEQYF; CDR3nt: TGTGCCAGCAGTGATATGGACAGGCAGCTCGACGAGCAGTACTTC
j_gene: TRBJ1-4; d_gene: .; abundance: few; v_gene: TRBV25-1; len: 15; CDR3aa: CASIAQGGLNEKLFF; CDR3nt: TGTGCCAGCATCGCGCAAGGTGGCCTTAATGAAAAACTGTTTTTT
j_gene: TRBJ1-1; d_gene: .; abundance: many; v_gene: TRBV5-6; len: 13; CDR3aa: CASSLATDTEAFF; CDR3nt: TGTGCCAGCAGCTTGGCGACAGACACTGAAGCTTTCTTT
j_gene: TRBJ2-7; d_gene: TRBD1; abundance: few; v_gene: TRBV7-8; len: 16; CDR3aa: CASSLGFRDRVNEQYF; CDR3nt: TGTGCCAGCAGCTTAGGCTTTCGGGACAGGGTAAACGAGCAGTACTTC
j_gene: TRBJ2-7; d_gene: .; abundance: .; v_gene: TRBV7-8; len: 14; CDR3aa: CASSLIGPSYEQYF; CDR3nt: TGTGCCAGCAGCTTAATCGGGCCGTCTTACGAGCAGTACTTC
j_gene: TRBJ2-1; d_gene: .; abundance: few; v_gene: TRBV28; len: 12; CDR3aa: CASSLGSFEQFF; CDR3nt: TGTGCCAGCAGTTTAGGGAGCTTTGAGCAGTTCTTC
j_gene: TRBJ2-1; d_gene: TRBD2; abundance: .; v_gene: TRBV4-1; len: 16; CDR3aa: CASSQATGTTYNEQFF; CDR3nt: TGCGCCAGCAGCCAGGCTACCGGGACTACCTACAATGAGCAGTTCTTC
j_gene: TRBJ2-7; d_gene: TRBD1; abundance: few; v_gene: TRBV4-1; len: 15; CDR3aa: CASTQGAKGSYEQYF; CDR3nt: TGCGCCAGCACCCAGGGGGCAAAGGGCTCCTACGAGCAGTACTTC
j_gene: TRBJ2-7; d_gene: TRBD2; abundance: many; v_gene: TRBV25-1; len: 14; CDR3aa: CASSAPGLATRQYF; CDR3nt: TGTGCCAGCAGTGCCCCGGGACTAGCAACTAGGCAGTACTTC
j_gene: TRBJ2-7; d_gene: TRBD2; abundance: many; v_gene: TRBV7-8; len: 14; CDR3aa: CASSLPAGDRGQYF; CDR3nt: TGTGCCAGCAGCTTACCAGCGGGAGACAGAGGGCAGTACTTC
j_gene: TRBJ1-2; d_gene: TRBD1; abundance: .; v_gene: TRBV20-1; len: 14; CDR3aa: CSAIKDRGVLGYTF; CDR3nt: TGCAGTGCTATCAAGGACAGGGGTGTTCTTGGCTACACCTTC
j_gene: TRBJ2-7; d_gene: .; abundance: .; v_gene: TRBV20-1; len: 11; CDR3aa: CSAALIYEQYF; CDR3nt: TGCAGTGCGGCCCTCATCTACGAGCAGTACTTC
j_gene: TRBJ2-2; d_gene: TRBD1; abundance: .; v_gene: TRBV7-9; len: 16; CDR3aa: CASSLVGTGFAGELFF; CDR3nt: TGTGCCAGCAGCTTAGTGGGGACAGGGTTCGCCGGGGAGCTGTTTTTT
j_gene: TRBJ1-1; d_gene: .; abundance: many; v_gene: TRBV6-1; len: 13; CDR3aa: CASSPTVNTEAFF; CDR3nt: TGTGCCAGCAGCCCGACAGTGAACACTGAAGCTTTCTTT
j_gene: TRBJ1-1; d_gene: .; abundance: .; v_gene: TRBV9; len: 17; CDR3aa: CASSPGRLTHPNTEAFF; CDR3nt: TGTGCCAGCAGCCCCGGCCGCCTTACACATCCCAACACTGAAGCTTTCTTT
j_gene: TRBJ1-5; d_gene: .; abundance: .; v_gene: TRBV19; len: 13; CDR3aa: CASSKDTNQPQHF; CDR3nt: TGTGCCAGTAGTAAGGACACGAATCAGCCCCAGCATTTT
j_gene: TRBJ2-5; d_gene: TRBD1; abundance: many; v_gene: TRBV28; len: 15; CDR3aa: CASRPTGTGTETQYF; CDR3nt: TGTGCCAGCAGACCTACCGGGACAGGGACAGAGACCCAGTACTTC
j_gene: TRBJ1-3; d_gene: .; abundance: many; v_gene: TRBV7-6; len: 15; CDR3aa: CASSLGRSSGNTIYF; CDR3nt: TGTGCCAGCAGTTTAGGACGGTCCTCTGGAAACACCATATATTTT
j_gene: TRBJ2-7; d_gene: TRBD2; abundance: .; v_gene: TRBV6-1; len: 13; CDR3aa: CASNRGGIYEQYF; CDR3nt: TGTGCCAGTAACCGCGGGGGGATCTACGAGCAGTACTTC
j_gene: TRBJ1-1; d_gene: TRBD1; abundance: .; v_gene: TRBV19; len: 13; CDR3aa: CATSDRIFTEAFF; CDR3nt: TGTGCCACCTCGGACAGGATATTTACTGAAGCTTTCTTT
j_gene: TRBJ2-7; d_gene: .; abundance: few; v_gene: TRBV20-1; len: 13; CDR3aa: CSSTALEGYEQYF; CDR3nt: TGCAGTTCGACGGCCTTGGAGGGGTACGAGCAGTACTTC
j_gene: TRBJ1-1; d_gene: .; abundance: .; v_gene: TRBV4-1; len: 13; CDR3aa: CASSQVIRAEAFF; CDR3nt: TGCGCCAGCAGCCAAGTGATCAGGGCTGAAGCTTTCTTT
j_gene: TRBJ2-5; d_gene: TRBD1; abundance: many; v_gene: TRBV24-1; len: 15; CDR3aa: CATSDRGQGEETQYF; CDR3nt: TGTGCCACCAGTGACCGGGGACAGGGTGAAGAGACCCAGTACTTC
j_gene: TRBJ1-2; d_gene: .; abundance: .; v_gene: TRBV4-3; len: 14; CDR3aa: CASSGVQGPYGCTF; CDR3nt: TGCGCCAGCAGCGGCGTACAGGGACCATATGGCTGCACCTTC
j_gene: TRBJ1-1; d_gene: .; abundance: .; v_gene: TRBV30; len: 13; CDR3aa: CAWGGQTNTEAFF; CDR3nt: TGTGCCTGGGGCGGACAGACGAACACTGAAGCTTTCTTT
j_gene: TRBJ2-7; d_gene: .; abundance: .; v_gene: TRBV20-1; len: 13; CDR3aa: CSAPYTQGDEQYF; CDR3nt: TGCAGTGCTCCCTATACACAGGGAGACGAGCAGTACTTC
j_gene: TRBJ2-5; d_gene: .; abundance: many; v_gene: TRBV11-2; len: 16; CDR3aa: CASSLDLQVYQETQYF; CDR3nt: TGTGCCAGCAGCTTAGATTTGCAAGTGTACCAAGAGACCCAGTACTTC
j_gene: TRBJ1-1; d_gene: TRBD1; abundance: many; v_gene: TRBV28; len: 14; CDR3aa: CASSLTGVATEAFF; CDR3nt: TGTGCCAGCAGTCTGACAGGGGTTGCCACTGAAGCTTTCTTT
j_gene: TRBJ1-2; d_gene: .; abundance: many; v_gene: TRBV6-5; len: 17; CDR3aa: CASSFDRFFVYGYGYTF; CDR3nt: TGTGCCAGCAGTTTCGACAGGTTTTTTGTCTACGGCTATGGCTACACCTTC
j_gene: TRBJ2-1; d_gene: .; abundance: .; v_gene: TRBV7-2; len: 12; CDR3aa: CASSLEDFEQFF; CDR3nt: TGTGCCAGCAGCTTAGAAGATTTTGAGCAGTTCTTC
j_gene: TRBJ2-3; d_gene: .; abundance: .; v_gene: TRBV11-1; len: 15; CDR3aa: CASSRRSRITDTQYF; CDR3nt: TGTGCCAGCAGCCGGAGGTCCCGTATCACAGATACGCAGTATTTT
j_gene: TRBJ2-7; d_gene: .; abundance: few; v_gene: TRBV27; len: 15; CDR3aa: CASSLSGPISYEQYF; CDR3nt: TGTGCCAGCAGTTTATCAGGTCCAATCTCCTACGAGCAGTACTTC
j_gene: TRBJ1-1; d_gene: .; abundance: few; v_gene: TRBV7-9; len: 14; CDR3aa: CASSSVIVLGEAFF; CDR3nt: TGTGCCAGCAGCTCCGTAATAGTTTTGGGGGAAGCTTTCTTT
j_gene: TRBJ1-1; d_gene: .; abundance: many; v_gene: TRBV14; len: 16; CDR3aa: CASTPIPARMNTEAFF; CDR3nt: TGTGCCAGCACCCCTATCCCAGCACGTATGAACACTGAAGCTTTCTTT
j_gene: TRBJ1-5; d_gene: .; abundance: many; v_gene: TRBV6-1; len: 12; CDR3aa: CASRGGRQPQHF; CDR3nt: TGTGCCAGCCGGGGGGGGCGTCAGCCCCAGCATTTT
j_gene: TRBJ1-5; d_gene: .; abundance: many; v_gene: TRBV24-1; len: 15; CDR3aa: CATSSGPNSNQPQHF; CDR3nt: TGTGCCACCAGTTCCGGGCCGAATAGCAATCAGCCCCAGCATTTT